This is a list of T cell receptor beta chains from one sample in a study of T cell responses to AZD1222 COVID-19 vaccine. Clones were read by immunoSEQ multiplex PCR, and TCRdb kept only the in-frame ones, dropping some. Of 72,000 or so clones listed, roughly 85% are singletons. This sample comprised peripheral blood, obtained on day 0 of AZD1222 vaccination. Source of these receptors: an adult in good health. CDR3s include the opening cysteine and the closing phenylalanine or tryptophan. Fields, in order: D gene, V gene, clone size, J gene, CDR3 DNA, CDR3 protein. A D gene is named only where the DNA matches it firmly. Clone size is given for some rows only: seen once, a few or many times, or a class if the clone is expanded.

d_gene: -; v_gene: TRBV19; abundance: once; j_gene: TRBJ1-2; CDR3nt: TGTGCCAGTAGTATAGAGGCCAGAATAAACTATGGCTACACCTTC; CDR3aa: CASSIEARINYGYTF
d_gene: -; v_gene: TRBV2; abundance: -; j_gene: TRBJ1-3; CDR3nt: TGTGCCAGTGATGGTTCCTCTGGAAACACCATATATTTT; CDR3aa: CASDGSSGNTIYF
d_gene: -; v_gene: TRBV5-4; abundance: -; j_gene: TRBJ2-2; CDR3nt: TGTGCCAGCAGCCCCATCCCTAGCGTAGGCACCGGGGAGCTGTTTTTT; CDR3aa: CASSPIPSVGTGELFF
d_gene: -; v_gene: TRBV10-3; abundance: -; j_gene: TRBJ2-1; CDR3nt: TGTGCCATCAGTGACCTTACTTGGACCTCCTACAATGAGCAGTTCTTC; CDR3aa: CAISDLTWTSYNEQFF
d_gene: -; v_gene: TRBV21-1; abundance: -; j_gene: TRBJ2-7; CDR3nt: TGTGCCAGCATCAAACGACAGTCCTACGAGCAGTACTTC; CDR3aa: CASIKRQSYEQYF
d_gene: -; v_gene: TRBV20-1; abundance: few; j_gene: TRBJ1-1; CDR3nt: TGCAGTGCTCCCGCGGGGGGAGGGGCTTTCTTT; CDR3aa: CSAPAGGGAFF
d_gene: -; v_gene: TRBV12-5; abundance: -; j_gene: TRBJ2-2; CDR3nt: TGTGCTAGTGGCACGGGACCAATAAACACCGGGGAGCTGTTTTTT; CDR3aa: CASGTGPINTGELFF
d_gene: -; v_gene: TRBV5-1; abundance: -; j_gene: TRBJ2-3; CDR3nt: TGCGCCAGCAGCCTGGCAGGGGGGACCGATACGCAGTATTTT; CDR3aa: CASSLAGGTDTQYF
d_gene: -; v_gene: TRBV18; abundance: -; j_gene: TRBJ2-7; CDR3nt: TGTGCCAGCTCACCGGCCAGAGTTGGCGAGCAGTACTTC; CDR3aa: CASSPARVGEQYF
d_gene: -; v_gene: TRBV6-5; abundance: few; j_gene: TRBJ2-1; CDR3nt: TGTGCCAGCAGTTTCATCAGAGGAGACAATGAGCAGTTCTTC; CDR3aa: CASSFIRGDNEQFF
d_gene: -; v_gene: TRBV7-2; abundance: few; j_gene: TRBJ2-7; CDR3nt: TGTGCCAGCAGCCCACTAGTGTCTTTCCCTCCCTACGAGCAGTACTTC; CDR3aa: CASSPLVSFPPYEQYF
d_gene: -; v_gene: TRBV4-2; abundance: once; j_gene: TRBJ1-3; CDR3nt: TGTGCCAGCAGCCCATTCGGCGGGGGGGCGAGCTCTGGAAACACCATATATTTT; CDR3aa: CASSPFGGGASSGNTIYF
d_gene: -; v_gene: TRBV2; abundance: -; j_gene: TRBJ1-1; CDR3nt: TGTGCCAGCAGTGAGCGGAAACCAGGCACTCCTTTTGAAGCTTTCTTT; CDR3aa: CASSERKPGTPFEAFF
d_gene: -; v_gene: TRBV6-5; abundance: -; j_gene: TRBJ2-5; CDR3nt: TGTGCCAGCACCCCGGGGGTAGGGACCCAGTACTTC; CDR3aa: CASTPGVGTQYF
d_gene: TRBD1; v_gene: TRBV25-1; abundance: -; j_gene: TRBJ1-1; CDR3nt: TGTGCCAGCAGTCCACAGGGGAGAGGCACTGAAGCTTTCTTT; CDR3aa: CASSPQGRGTEAFF
d_gene: TRBD1; v_gene: TRBV18; abundance: few; j_gene: TRBJ2-7; CDR3nt: TGTGCCAGCTCAGTACAGACAGGGTTGGGTGAGCAGTACTTC; CDR3aa: CASSVQTGLGEQYF
d_gene: TRBD1; v_gene: TRBV19; abundance: -; j_gene: TRBJ1-6; CDR3nt: TGTGCCAGTCATCAACAGGGGGCAGGGTCACCCCTCCACTTT; CDR3aa: CASHQQGAGSPLHF
d_gene: TRBD1; v_gene: TRBV6-5; abundance: -; j_gene: TRBJ2-7; CDR3nt: TGTGCCAGCATGGGGGAAGGGACAGGGCTCAGGGAGCAGTACTTC; CDR3aa: CASMGEGTGLREQYF
d_gene: -; v_gene: TRBV19; abundance: -; j_gene: TRBJ2-5; CDR3nt: TGTGCCAGTAGTATAAGGGGCGAGACCCAGTACTTC; CDR3aa: CASSIRGETQYF
d_gene: TRBD1; v_gene: TRBV5-6; abundance: -; j_gene: TRBJ2-7; CDR3nt: TGTGCCAGCAGCCCCACACCAGGGGGCGGCTACGAGCAGTACTTC; CDR3aa: CASSPTPGGGYEQYF
d_gene: -; v_gene: TRBV3-1/TRBV3-2; abundance: -; j_gene: TRBJ2-5; CDR3nt: TGTGCCAGCACCATGGGAGTCCAAGAGACCCAGTACTTC; CDR3aa: CASTMGVQETQYF
d_gene: -; v_gene: TRBV11-2; abundance: -; j_gene: TRBJ1-1; CDR3nt: TGTGCCAGCAGCTTAGGGCAGGGAAGGACTGAAGCTTTCTTT; CDR3aa: CASSLGQGRTEAFF
d_gene: TRBD1; v_gene: TRBV28; abundance: -; j_gene: TRBJ1-2; CDR3nt: TGTGCCAGCAGGTTTCTGACAGGGGGAAGGAATGGCTACACCTTC; CDR3aa: CASRFLTGGRNGYTF
d_gene: TRBD1; v_gene: TRBV7-9; abundance: -; j_gene: TRBJ1-2; CDR3nt: TGTGCCAGCATGAGGCTGGTGGGACAGGGGGCGCGTCATCTAGGCTACACCTTC; CDR3aa: CASMRLVGQGARHLGYTF
d_gene: -; v_gene: TRBV5-4; abundance: -; j_gene: TRBJ2-5; CDR3nt: TGTGCCAGCAGTCCTGAGACGGGGTTAGTCTTCGCCCAGTACTTC; CDR3aa: CASSPETGLVFAQYF
d_gene: TRBD1; v_gene: TRBV5-1; abundance: few; j_gene: TRBJ1-1; CDR3nt: TGCGCCAGCAGCTTGGCAGGGGGGAACACTGAAGCTTTCTTT; CDR3aa: CASSLAGGNTEAFF
d_gene: -; v_gene: TRBV11-3; abundance: -; j_gene: TRBJ2-7; CDR3nt: TGTGCCAGCAGCCCAGGACTTTCCTACGAGCAGTACTTC; CDR3aa: CASSPGLSYEQYF
d_gene: TRBD2; v_gene: TRBV6-9; abundance: -; j_gene: TRBJ2-3; CDR3nt: TGTGCCAGCAGCAACAGCGGACTAGCGGGGAGAGATACGCAGTATTTT; CDR3aa: CASSNSGLAGRDTQYF
d_gene: TRBD1; v_gene: TRBV10-3; abundance: -; j_gene: TRBJ1-3; CDR3nt: TGTGCCATCAGTGGGACAGGGGGCTCTGGAAACACCATATATTTT; CDR3aa: CAISGTGGSGNTIYF
d_gene: -; v_gene: TRBV5-1; abundance: -; j_gene: TRBJ2-2; CDR3nt: TGCGCCAGCAGCTTCGGGCGGACTAACACCGGGGAGCTGTTTTTT; CDR3aa: CASSFGRTNTGELFF
d_gene: -; v_gene: TRBV7-9; abundance: -; j_gene: TRBJ1-5; CDR3nt: TGTGCCAGCAGCTTAGGGGGGGATGGTCAGCCCCAGCATTTT; CDR3aa: CASSLGGDGQPQHF
d_gene: -; v_gene: TRBV2; abundance: once; j_gene: TRBJ2-3; CDR3nt: TGTGCCAGCAGATGGGACGGCCCGGGGCAGTATTTT; CDR3aa: CASRWDGPGQYF
d_gene: -; v_gene: TRBV5-6; abundance: -; j_gene: TRBJ2-2; CDR3nt: TGTGCCAGCAGCTCAGTCTCAATCGGGGAGCTGTTTTTT; CDR3aa: CASSSVSIGELFF
d_gene: TRBD1; v_gene: TRBV27; abundance: once; j_gene: TRBJ1-1; CDR3nt: TGTGCCAGCAGTTCAGGGGGCGCCGGGAGATCTGAAGCTTTCTTT; CDR3aa: CASSSGGAGRSEAFF
d_gene: -; v_gene: TRBV27; abundance: medium-sized; j_gene: TRBJ2-3; CDR3nt: TGTGCCAGCAGCAGGACTATTGGGGATACGCAGTATTTT; CDR3aa: CASSRTIGDTQYF
d_gene: -; v_gene: TRBV11-2; abundance: -; j_gene: TRBJ1-2; CDR3nt: TGTGCCAGCAGCCTAATGGGGAGCTATGGCTACACCTTC; CDR3aa: CASSLMGSYGYTF
d_gene: TRBD1; v_gene: TRBV19; abundance: -; j_gene: TRBJ1-5; CDR3nt: TGTGCCAGTAGTATCCAGGTGGGACAGGGCCCCAATCAGCCCCAGCATTTT; CDR3aa: CASSIQVGQGPNQPQHF
d_gene: -; v_gene: TRBV11-2; abundance: -; j_gene: TRBJ2-7; CDR3nt: TGTGCCAGCAGCTTAGAGCGGGCCTCCTACGAGCAGTACTTC; CDR3aa: CASSLERASYEQYF
d_gene: -; v_gene: TRBV5-1; abundance: -; j_gene: TRBJ2-3; CDR3nt: TGCGCCAGCAGCAACGATACTAGCACAGATACGCAGTATTTT; CDR3aa: CASSNDTSTDTQYF
d_gene: -; v_gene: TRBV5-5; abundance: -; j_gene: TRBJ1-1; CDR3nt: TGTGCCAGCAGCTTGGGACACAGGGCTATGAACACTGAAGCTTTCTTT; CDR3aa: CASSLGHRAMNTEAFF
d_gene: -; v_gene: TRBV10-3; abundance: -; j_gene: TRBJ1-1; CDR3nt: TGTGCCATCAGGGGGACTGATGGCACTGAAGCTTTCTTT; CDR3aa: CAIRGTDGTEAFF
d_gene: TRBD2; v_gene: TRBV5-4; abundance: -; j_gene: TRBJ2-7; CDR3nt: TGTGCCAGCAGCTTGGGGGAGGGAGGCGAGCAGTACTTC; CDR3aa: CASSLGEGGEQYF
d_gene: -; v_gene: TRBV7-2; abundance: -; j_gene: TRBJ1-2; CDR3nt: TGTGCCAGCAGCTCAATCGACAGCCAGCAAAGGAATGGCTACACCTTC; CDR3aa: CASSSIDSQQRNGYTF
d_gene: -; v_gene: TRBV5-1; abundance: -; j_gene: TRBJ2-3; CDR3nt: TGCGCCAGCGGGGAAATGGACTTTTCCGATACGCAGTATTTT; CDR3aa: CASGEMDFSDTQYF
d_gene: TRBD2; v_gene: TRBV19; abundance: -; j_gene: TRBJ2-7; CDR3nt: TGTGCCAGTAGTATTGCGGGGGGCCTGTTCTCCTACGAGCAGTACTTC; CDR3aa: CASSIAGGLFSYEQYF
d_gene: -; v_gene: TRBV9; abundance: -; j_gene: TRBJ2-2; CDR3nt: TGTGCCAGCAGCCCTGGACACCCGAACACCGGGGAGCTGTTTTTT; CDR3aa: CASSPGHPNTGELFF
d_gene: TRBD1; v_gene: TRBV5-5; abundance: -; j_gene: TRBJ1-2; CDR3nt: TGTGCCAGCAGCCCGGGACAGGGAGGATGGGGCTACACCTTC; CDR3aa: CASSPGQGGWGYTF
d_gene: -; v_gene: TRBV18; abundance: -; j_gene: TRBJ1-1; CDR3nt: TGTGCCAGCTCACCAGAGGGGCCTAGGGGAGCTTTCTTT; CDR3aa: CASSPEGPRGAFF
d_gene: -; v_gene: TRBV6-6; abundance: once; j_gene: TRBJ2-1; CDR3nt: TGTGCCAGCAGGGCAACGGGGGTCCCTGAGCAGTTCTTC; CDR3aa: CASRATGVPEQFF
d_gene: -; v_gene: TRBV6-5; abundance: -; j_gene: TRBJ1-3; CDR3nt: TGTGCCAGCACCTACAGGCATAGCTCTGGAAACACCATATATTTT; CDR3aa: CASTYRHSSGNTIYF
d_gene: TRBD1; v_gene: TRBV9; abundance: -; j_gene: TRBJ2-2; CDR3nt: TGTGCCAGCAGCGTGACCGGGACAGGGGGTTCCACCGGGGAGCTGTTTTTT; CDR3aa: CASSVTGTGGSTGELFF
d_gene: -; v_gene: TRBV14; abundance: few; j_gene: TRBJ1-3; CDR3nt: TGTGCCAGCAGCCAAGAGCAGGTTCCTGGAAACACCATATATTTT; CDR3aa: CASSQEQVPGNTIYF
d_gene: TRBD1; v_gene: TRBV9; abundance: -; j_gene: TRBJ1-1; CDR3nt: TGTGCCAGCAGCCCCCAGGGGGGCGGGAACACTGAAGCTTTCTTT; CDR3aa: CASSPQGGGNTEAFF
d_gene: -; v_gene: TRBV18; abundance: -; j_gene: TRBJ2-1; CDR3nt: TGTGCCAGCTCACGAGACAGTTTGGTAGCCTACAATGAGCAGTTCTTC; CDR3aa: CASSRDSLVAYNEQFF
d_gene: TRBD1; v_gene: TRBV6-5; abundance: -; j_gene: TRBJ2-1; CDR3nt: TGTGCCACATCGGGACAGGTCTCCTACAATGAGCAGTTCTTC; CDR3aa: CATSGQVSYNEQFF